What follows is one T cell receptor beta chain and its context. There are many counts of this clone. Its antigen is currently not known. No base quality information exists; no much larger clone differs at one position. The junction shows trimming of 2 bases on V and 7 bases on J, plus 18 bases between the germline ends. CDR1 and CDR2 were assigned from the germline V gene (reference sequence) as GTSNPN and SVGIG. The CDR3, cysteine through phenylalanine, is 15 amino acids long. The sequence is cut down to CDR3 DNA, 45 bases in frame from base 1. A MiSeq instrument was used for deep resolution sequencing, which targeted depths ranging from 1 in 1 million up to 1 in 200,000 T cells, with coverage averaging 10x for each clonotype. TCR beta libraries were generated with the immunoSEQ hsTCRB Kit. The original methods were these. Data were analyzed with ImmunoSEQ Data Assistant and ImmunoSEQ Analyzer, with V, D and J genes assigned per IMGT definitions. Clonality, which ranges from 0 to 1, was calculated by subtracting the normalized Shannon entropy of productive rearrangement frequencies from one. Only overrepresented clonotypes making up at least 0.05% of the repertoire of each patient were included in the public clonotype analysis. Repertoires from some twelve age-matched healthy donors in immuneACCESS were used as clonality controls. TCRdb took this table from immuneACCESS and kept in-frame rearrangements with V and J called. Such tables lack part of the clones; where checked against another copy, unresolved V genes explain under half of the gap, and the rest is unexplained. V, J and clone size were drawn from that table, and D and trimming were deduced from the DNA. For this sample the table gives approximately 190,000 clones, of which roughly 65% were detected only once. The biggest ten clones account for 5.5% to 6% of the sample.

The data stem from a study of cytotoxic CD8 clonotypes in ibrutinib-treated CLL (dated by TCRdb to 2020 to 2023). Background for the entire study: The cohort was composed of about 10 relapsed/refractory and about 15 treatment-naive patients; IGHV unmutated status was identified in 17 patients. Partial responses were observed in approximately 24 patients and complete responses in 2; after a median follow-up of around 68 months, remission was maintained in 15 or so patients and progression was observed in some twelve. Response samples were taken after a median of roughly eleven months on treatment, ranging from roughly 6 to 36 months. On average, each sample yielded hundreds of thousands of productive templates and about 100,000 productive rearrangements. Of the 90 or so participants in the trial, about 26 had longitudinal samples available. Cryopreserved peripheral blood mononuclear cells were obtained prior to treatment, at the time of response, and at either disease progression or sustained remission. Every remission and progressive disease sample was obtained while ibrutinib was still being received by the patients.

Explained via the paper, the time point label denotes: approximately eleven months on ibrutinib. For TCR beta library preparation, approximately 2 micrograms of genomic DNA was extracted from cryopreserved PBMCs. Longitudinal blood samples from CLL patients on ibrutinib monotherapy underwent high-throughput TCR beta sequencing. The patients took part in an open-label, single-center phase 2 trial of ibrutinib monotherapy. The full study reports these points: Sustained-remission and progressing patients did not have matched sampling times, and lymph node repertoires were not examined. Baseline clonality exceeded that of age-matched healthy donors and correlated strongly with circulating CD8+ T-cell counts. Public clonotypes were rare and either contracted or stayed stable during treatment, and the rise in clonality at ibrutinib response reflected the expansion of private clonotypes. At ibrutinib response clonality went up, during sustained remission it held steady, and at progression it dropped back toward baseline.

The clonotype comes from a human donor with chronic lymphocytic leukemia. The sample was PBMCs, taken after 12 months of ibrutinib treatment. The chain is made from TRBV30 and TRBJ1-5; TRBD1 is a weak D gene call, 5 bases matching. The sequence in DNA is TGTGCCTGGAGTTTCTATAACAGGCGGGACCAGCCCCAGCATTTT. Translation gives CAWSFYNRRDQPQHF.